The 30 T cell receptor beta chains presented below share a single source sample, sequenced in a study of molecular identifiers for immune sequencing clone quantification. TCRdb re-analysed the PCR reads in MiXCR, keeping a single row per CDR3 protein. The data show about 510,000 distinct CDR3 sequences, with 20% to 25% seen just once and approximately 0.84% held by the top ten. Sequencing was performed on naive CD8+ T cells from blood, with Jurkat cell RNA spiked in. Subset meaning: FACS-sorted CD8+CD4-CCR7+CD45RA+ naive T cells. The receptors here all came from a human donor in good health. Some libraries in this study had Jurkat cell RNA spiked in.

In regard to this clonotype: Sequence at one end of the junction differs from germline and may be a read error. The V and J genes are TRBV13 and TRBJ1-4; 7 nucleotides align to TRBD1. This CDR3 has 15 amino acids. Germline V gives CDR1 PRHDT, CDR2 FYEKMQ (reference sequence). The DNA for the CDR3 is TGTGCCAGCAGCCTATCAGGGGGGCTTAATAAAAAACTGTTTTTT. It is translated as CASSLSGGLNKKLFF.

With respect to this clonotype: This may be a read error: a much more frequent sequence differs by one nucleotide. The chain uses TRBV6-1 and TRBJ1-2, with D tentatively TRBD1 (6 bases). The CDR3 spans 15 residues. CDR1 is MNHNS, CDR2 SASEGT, per germline. The V end was cut by 4 bases, the J end by 1 base, with 13 bases between. CDR3: CASSVAGQFNYGYTF. The CDR3 region has the DNA TGTGCCAGCAGTGTAGCCGGACAGTTTAACTATGGCTACACCTTC.

As for this clonotype: A junction boundary mismatches the germline segment, possibly from a read error. The V call is TRBV4-3, the J call TRBJ2-7; TRBD2 is a possible D gene (7 bases). The CDR3 loop spans 14 amino acids. Germline loops: CDR1 LGHNA, CDR2 YSLEER. The CDR3 DNA is TGCGCCAGCTGCCAAGATACGGGGGGCAACGAGCAGTACTTC. Amino acid sequence: CASCQDTGGNEQYF.

Many counts were recorded for this clonotype. V usage is TRBV7-9 and J usage is TRBJ1-6; TRBD1 matches at 8 bases. The V segment lost 6 bases and the J segment 5 bases; nucleotides outside the gene matches: 6. From germline, CDR1 is SEHNR and CDR2 FQNEAQ (reference sequence). This CDR3 has 15 amino acids. CDR3 loop: CASRGQDLDNSPLHF. CDR3 nucleotide sequence: TGTGCCAGCAGGGGACAGGATCTTGATAATTCACCCCTCCACTTT.

This clonotype was detected ten times or more. V is TRBV20-1 and J is TRBJ2-7; weak D call: TRBD2 (5 bases). Trimming left V 1 base short and J 0 bases short, with 10 bases between. Germline CDR1 is DFQATT and CDR2 is SNEGSKA (reference sequence). The length of the CDR3 is 14 residues. As DNA, the CDR3 is TGCAGTGCTAGAGGGGAGATCCCCTCCTACGAGCAGTACTTC. This encodes CSARGEIPSYEQYF.

The genes are TRBV29-1 and TRBJ2-7; D gene unclear. The V end was cut by 1 base, the J end by 2 bases, with 9 bases between. The length of the CDR3 is 13 residues. Looked up from germline, CDR1 is SQVTM and CDR2 is ANQGSEA. CDR3 DNA sequence: TGCAGCGTTGAAGTTGACGGCACCTACGAGCAGTACTTC. Its translation is CSVEVDGTYEQYF.

The V and J genes are TRBV20-1 and TRBJ1-2; TRBD1 aligns across 9 bases. The germline CDR1 and CDR2 sequences are DFQATT and SNEGSKA (reference sequence). This CDR3 region has 13 residues. V lost 5 bases, J lost 3 bases, and 4 bases stayed unmatched. This CDR3 is CSAGGQGDYGYTF. The CDR3 nucleotides read TGCAGTGCTGGGGGACAGGGAGACTATGGCTACACCTTC.

The V call is TRBV27, the J call TRBJ2-1, with TRBD2 matching 10 bases. The CDR3 consists of 14 residues. Trimming at V came to 8 bases and at J to 7 bases, leaving 8 bases not matched to a gene. From germline, CDR1 is MNHEY and CDR2 SMNVEV (reference sequence). The CDR3 loop reads CASRERGGWNEQFF. In DNA form, the CDR3 reads TGTGCCAGCCGGGAGCGGGGGGGCTGGAATGAGCAGTTCTTC.

About this clonotype: At one end, the junction sequence differs from germline, possibly due to a read error. The gene calls are TRBV3-1 and TRBJ2-1, with 8 positions matching TRBD2. The CDR3 is 14 residues long. CDR1 is LGHDT, CDR2 YNNKEL, per germline (reference sequence). The CDR3 reads CASGLAGGHNEQSF. The CDR3 DNA is TGTGCCAGCGGATTGGCGGGGGGCCACAATGAGCAGTCCTTC.

This clonotype was detected a few times. V usage is TRBV27 and J usage is TRBJ2-3; D may be TRBD1 (6 bases). CDR3 length: 14 amino acids. The ends were cut back, 3 bases at V and 3 bases at J, with 10 bases in the middle. Looked up from germline, CDR1 is MNHEY and CDR2 is SMNVEV (reference sequence). The CDR3 loop is CASSFQGKTDTQYF. Written as DNA, the CDR3 is TGTGCCAGCAGTTTTCAGGGGAAGACAGATACGCAGTATTTT.

The CDR3 DNA sequence: TGTGCCAGCAGGGGCGGAGAGTATGAGCAGTTCTTC. It is translated as CASRGGEYEQFF. The chain links TRBV27 to TRBJ2-1; D remains unclear. The CDR3 is made up of 12 amino acids. Germline CDR1 is MNHEY and CDR2 is SMNVEV (reference sequence). The V end was cut by 6 bases, the J end by 8 bases, with 11 bases between.

There are many counts of this clonotype. The J gene is TRBJ1-4, the V gene TRBV2; D remains unclear. Trimming took 7 bases from V and 5 from J, leaving 11 bases between them. Per the germline V gene, CDR1 is SNHLY and CDR2 is FYNNEI. This CDR3 contains 13 residues. In nucleotides, the CDR3 is TGTGCCAGCATTGGGTCGACCAATGAAAAACTGTTTTTT. Protein sequence: CASIGSTNEKLFF.

The genes are TRBV7-3 and TRBJ2-1, with 14 nucleotides matching TRBD2. This CDR3 spans 15 amino acids. V gave up 5 bases and J gave up 8 bases; unmatched junction bases: 5. Germline V gene data show CDR1 as SGHTA and CDR2 as FQGTGA. The CDR3 is CASSMGLAGADEQFF. For the CDR3, the DNA is TGTGCCAGCAGCATGGGACTAGCGGGAGCGGATGAGCAGTTCTTC.

Ten or more counts support this clonotype. This chain uses TRBV7-9 with TRBJ1-1, with D tentatively TRBD1 (5 bases). V was clipped by 5 bases and J by 6 bases, with 16 bases between them. Germline CDR1 is SEHNR and CDR2 is FQNEAQ (reference sequence). This CDR3 comprises 14 residues. CDR3 sequence reads: CASSRGSGPAEAFF. CDR3 DNA sequence: TGTGCCAGCAGCCGTGGATCAGGGCCGGCTGAAGCTTTCTTT. The full variable domain, rest sourced from reference TRBV7-9 and TRBJ1-1, is DTGVSQNPRHKITKRGQNVTFRCDPISEHNRLYWYRQTLGQGPEFLTYFQNEAQLEKSRLLSDRFSAERPKGSFSTLEIQRTEQGDSAMYLCASSRGSGPAEAFFGQGTRLTVV.

The sample holds many counts of this clonotype. The rearrangement uses TRBV7-9 and TRBJ2-2, with D possibly matching TRBD1 (6 bases). Trimming pared 4 bases from V and 4 bases from J, leaving 10 bases between. This CDR3 region has 14 residues. Germline CDR1 and CDR2: SEHNR and FQNEAQ (reference sequence). DNA of the CDR3: TGTGCCAGCAGCTCGGACAGCTCCACCGGGGAGCTGTTTTTT. Protein sequence: CASSSDSSTGELFF.

Details on this clonotype: This may arise from a read error, as a much more abundant clone is one base away. The genes are TRBV5-1 and TRBJ2-1; 7 nucleotides line up with TRBD1. The CDR3 spans 16 residues. Germline assignment: CDR1 SGHRS and CDR2 YFSETQ. CDR3 coding DNA: TGCGCCGGCAGCGACGCCTCCGGGACAGTAAACAATGAGCAGTTCTTC. Its protein product is CAGSDASGTVNNEQFF.

The chain links TRBV6-1 to TRBJ2-3, with no clear D. The DNA end is a closer match to TRBJ1-5, so the J assignment may be wrong. Germline V gives CDR1 MNHNS, CDR2 SASEGT. CDR3 length: 16 amino acids. The CDR3 DNA reads as TGTGCCAGCAGAGGACTAGCGGGAGCGCCCTTAGATACGCAGCATTTT. As protein: CASRGLAGAPLDTQHF.

This clonotype was seen only a few times. CDR3 protein: CASHTSRDHTDTQYF. In DNA form, the CDR3 reads TGTGCCAGTCACACATCCAGGGATCACACAGATACGCAGTATTTT. The J gene is TRBJ2-3, the V gene TRBV6-4; D perhaps matches TRBD1 (5 bases). Germline lookup yields CDR1 MRHNA and CDR2 SNTAGT. The CDR3 sequence is 15 residues long. Trimming stripped 9 bases from V and 2 bases from J, with 18 bases between.

The rearrangement links TRBV19 to TRBJ1-1; D possibly corresponds to TRBD1 (5 bases). CDR3 length equals 16 residues. Between the trimmed V and J ends, which lost 4 bases and 3 bases, there was a span of 18 bases. The germline V gene has CDR1 LNHDA and CDR2 SQIVND (reference sequence). The CDR3 DNA reads TGTGCCAGTAGTACCGAACAGGTTAGGAGCGACACTGAAGCTTTCTTT. Amino acid sequence: CASSTEQVRSDTEAFF.

In this sample, this clonotype turned up a few times. This CDR3 reads CASSLVADVTDTQYF. DNA for the CDR3: TGTGCCAGCAGCTTAGTAGCGGATGTCACAGATACGCAGTATTTT. The chain employs TRBV7-9 and TRBJ2-3, with D perhaps matching TRBD2 (6 bases). The germline V and J ends were trimmed by 1 base and 2 bases, with 10 bases remaining between them. The germline gives CDR1 SEHNR, CDR2 FQNEAQ (reference sequence). CDR3 size: 15 residues.

The gene calls are TRBV4-2 and TRBJ2-1; 9 bases match TRBD2. Germline V gene sequence: CDR1 LGHNA, CDR2 YNFKEQ. The trim removed 0 bases at V and 7 bases at J, leaving 7 bases unmatched. There are 16 residues in the CDR3. CDR3 protein: CASSQDLAGGGNEQFF. CDR3 sequence (DNA): TGTGCCAGCAGCCAAGATCTGGCGGGAGGGGGGAATGAGCAGTTCTTC.

This clonotype was detected a few times. This chain joins TRBV20-1 and TRBJ2-2, with a possible D match to TRBD2 (6 bases). The CDR3 contains 17 residues. The germline V gene encodes CDR1 DFQATT and CDR2 SNEGSKA (reference sequence). With 0 bases removed from V and 3 bases from J, the gap between germline ends came to 17 bases. This CDR3 is CSARDRGAGRYTGELFF. In nucleotides, the CDR3 is TGCAGTGCTAGAGATCGAGGGGCGGGGCGGTACACCGGGGAGCTGTTTTTT.

This clonotype was picked up a small number of times. CDR3 sequence: CASSLSGYLLLSGQETQYF. The CDR3 DNA reads TGTGCCAGCAGTTTATCGGGGTATTTGTTACTTAGCGGCCAAGAGACCCAGTACTTC. The chain has TRBV27 and TRBJ2-5; TRBD2 is a possible D gene (6 bases). CDR3 size: 19 residues. Trimming cost V 0 bases and J 1 base, with 21 bases left between them. Per the germline V gene, CDR1 is MNHEY and CDR2 is SMNVEV (reference sequence).

This clonotype was counted at least ten times. The chain carries TRBV5-1 and TRBJ2-3, with 9 positions matching TRBD2. Losses at the gene ends were 4 bases for V and 2 bases for J; bases not matched to a gene: 11. Germline lookup yields CDR1 SGHRS and CDR2 YFSETQ. There are 17 residues in the CDR3. CDR3 nucleotides: TGCGCCAGCAGCCACAGTCCAGCGGGAGGTTTCACAGATACGCAGTATTTT. Amino acids: CASSHSPAGGFTDTQYF.

Many counts were recorded for this clonotype. The genes are TRBV20-1 and TRBJ2-4; TRBD1 is a possible D gene (5 bases). The V gene's germline CDR1 is DFQATT and CDR2 SNEGSKA (reference sequence). The V and J ends lost 0 bases and 5 bases respectively, with 8 bases between them. There are 13 residues in the CDR3. CDR3 sequence (DNA): TGCAGTGCTAGAGACCGCAGGGAAAACATTCAGTACTTC. It yields the protein CSARDRRENIQYF.

This clonotype appeared many times. V gene TRBV20-1 combines with J gene TRBJ2-7; 9 bases align to TRBD1. V was clipped by 6 bases and J by 4 bases; unmatched bases: 7. Per germline, CDR1 DFQATT and CDR2 SNEGSKA (reference sequence). CDR3 length: 13 amino acids. The CDR3 bases are TGCAGTGCCCATGGCGGGACAGGGTACGAGCAGTACTTC. The encoded protein is CSAHGGTGYEQYF.

This clonotype came up a few times. This chain joins TRBV5-1 and TRBJ2-7, with 7 bases lining up with TRBD1. Germline V gene sequence: CDR1 SGHRS, CDR2 YFSETQ. Germline trimming cut 1 base from V and 0 bases from J; bases unmatched to any gene: 4. CDR3 length: 15 amino acids. The CDR3 nucleotides read TGCGCCAGCAGCTTGTGGCCAGGGGGCTCCTACGAGCAGTACTTC. This codes for CASSLWPGGSYEQYF.

This clonotype has a count of ten or more. The V gene is TRBV19, the J gene TRBJ2-3, with D uncertain. The CDR3 covers 14 residues. CDR1 LNHDA and CDR2 SQIVND come from the germline V gene (reference sequence). V was pared by 1 base and J by 0 bases, with 5 bases between. CDR3 amino acids: CASSIGSSTDTQYF. CDR3 coding DNA: TGTGCCAGTAGTATAGGATCCAGCACAGATACGCAGTATTTT.

The CDR3 nucleotides are TGCGCCAGCAGCCAAGATTCCGGGCTAGCGGGGTACAATGAGCAGTTCTTC. Translated, it gives CASSQDSGLAGYNEQFF. The chain is built from TRBV4-3 and TRBJ2-1; TRBD2 agrees at 9 bases. Germline V gene sequence: CDR1 LGHNA, CDR2 YSLEER. CDR3 length: 17 amino acids. With V trimmed by 0 bases and J by 4 bases, 7 bases remained unmatched.

A remark on this clonotype: The junction departs from the called germline gene at one end, perhaps through a read error. The rearrangement joins TRBV7-9 to TRBJ1-5; D is unresolved. The germline gives CDR1 SEHNR, CDR2 FQNEAQ (reference sequence). The CDR3 contains 14 residues. The DNA of the CDR3 is TGTGCCAGCAGCTTATTAGGGCCAAATCAGCCCCGGCATTTT. It codes for CASSLLGPNQPRHF.